This T cell receptor (beta chain) was captured in a study of tumor-infiltrating lymphocytes in primary liver carcinoma (dated by TCRdb to about 2017). For context, the study as a whole: Of the five patients (three men and two women, aged 30 to 69 years), four had hepatocellular carcinoma and one had combined HCC and intrahepatic cholangiocarcinoma. The five patients had tumors staged T1-T3 N0M0, with maximum diameters ranging from about 4.2 to 11 cm. TCRbeta repertoire sequencing, expression microarrays and whole-exome sequencing were combined in the study across five regions of each liver tumor, with adjacent normal tissue and blood also included. Roughly 3.65 to 7.13 million productive TCRbeta reads were obtained per sample, and no significant difference in read depth was found between tissue types. Repertoires from technical replicates were highly reproducible, with mean shared-clone rates roughly 0.86 and correlation coefficients above 0.95. A total of roughly 35 specimens from 5 patients, comprising some 25 tumor regions, 5 adjacent noncancerous liver tissues and 5 peripheral blood samples, were covered by TCRbeta repertoire sequencing.

Without any cell sorting, total RNA and DNA were co-extracted from about 21-30 mg of bulk tissue using the AllPrep DNA/RNA mini kit. Between late 2015 and March 2016, five patients in China with histopathologically diagnosed primary liver carcinoma had surgical resection. Chronic HBV infection was present in the patients, and the patients were treatment-naive at sampling. Pieces of fresh tumor and adjacent tissue were cut in half, with one half kept in RNAlater at -80 degrees C and the other half sent for histology. Starting from 500 to 600 ng total RNA, TCRbeta-specific cDNA was produced by reverse transcription with a constant-region primer and ProtoScript II reverse transcriptase. Three nested multiplex PCR rounds, following a slightly modified ARM-PCR procedure, were used to build the TCRbeta libraries. Each of the first two PCR rounds ran for around 10 cycles using multiplex TRBV1-TRBV30 forward primers together with a Cbeta reverse primer. Sample barcodes and Illumina adapters were attached in a final 25-cycle PCR using Deep VentR polymerase. Before sequencing, amplicons of 200-500 bp were gel-purified using a QIAquick gel extraction kit. The TCRbeta amplicons were sequenced with 250-bp paired-end reads on an Illumina HiSeq 2500. Under the source paper's analysis protocol: To recover full CDR3 sequences, reads were quality-trimmed using Trimmomatic v0.33 and paired reads were then merged using FLASH v1.2.11. V, D and J germline segments were assigned to the rearranged TCRbeta sequences using MiGEC v1.2.1b. VDJtools v1.0.0 computed clonotype statistics and Shannon-Wiener diversity indices. To reduce sampling bias, subsequent analyses other than the diversity analysis used only the 250 most abundant clonotypes in each sample. TCRdb trimmed the raw reads at Q25, called clones with MiXCR and kept productive beta chains. Rows matching on CDR3 protein sequence are summarized as one entry with the most common DNA and genes. It is TCRdb's table, rather than the study itself, that gives the V and J calls and clone size. In this sample the table shows about 92,000 distinct CDR3 sequences, 68% of which occur a single time. Of the sample, around 30% falls within the top ten clones.

CDR1 and CDR2 are drawn from the germline V gene: MNHEY, SVGAGI. Cut back by 9 bases and 6 bases, the V and J ends lie 10 bases apart. Measured from the cysteine to the phenylalanine, the CDR3 is 11 residues long. Only the CDR3 portion is preserved as DNA: 33 bases, with reading frame beginning at the first base. This clonotype was observed a few times. Its antigen specificity is not known. No base-level quality is on record; no much larger clone is a single base apart. Paper-wide results and their limitations: Pairs of tumor regions showed greater repertoire overlap (mean around 36%) than tumor-adjacent pairs (approximately 17%) or tumor-blood pairs (roughly 15%), which is consistent with antigen-driven expansion. Bulk unsorted samples precluded comparing CD4+ and CD8+ T cell repertoires. The top 250 clones accounted for a significantly greater share of the repertoire in tumors than in blood (p = 0.039). Only five or six patients were included in the study, and the authors note that the findings should be validated in a larger study. Because only the TCR beta chain was sequenced and unpaired alpha chains were not captured, true repertoire diversity is likely underestimated.

The chain uses TRBV6-5 and TRBJ2-3; the D gene identity is not certain. Sequencing was done on a sample of tumor-adjacent normal liver tissue. This clonotype was sampled from a man in his forties with primary liver carcinoma and hepatitis B virus infection. Here the CDR3 is given as CASGQWDTQYF. The DNA sequence reads TGTGCCAGTGGTCAATGGGATACGCAGTATTTT.